This TCR beta chain was sequenced during a study of T cells of healthy individuals. The V gene end was trimmed by 3 bases and the J gene end by 4 bases; junction bases not matched to a gene: 10. The germline gives CDR1 DFQATT, CDR2 SNEGSKA (reference sequence). This CDR3 has 16 residues. Ten or more counts support this clonotype. MiXCR, applied by TCRdb to the 5' RACE reads, yields one record per CDR3 protein. The table has about 53,000 distinct CDR3 sequences, roughly 15% seen once. This chain connects TRBV20-1 to TRBJ2-2, with TRBD1 matching over 8 bases. This receptor was obtained from a human donor in good health. CDR3: CSARDSGTGFTGELFF. DNA for the CDR3: TGCAGTGCTAGGGACTCAGGGACAGGCTTCACCGGGGAGCTGTTTTTT.